This T cell receptor (beta chain) was sequenced in a study of T cell responses to AZD1222 COVID-19 vaccine. Study at large: Investigators merged groups given second doses at roughly 4 or roughly 12 weeks.

Worth noting for this clone: Its antigen remains unidentified.

Assay: immunoSEQ multiplex PCR; the TCRdb copy retains only in-frame clones and omits some. This repertoire shows under 130,000 clones, about 80% found once; its top ten account for about 5%. Regarding the study as a whole: Spike-spanning, vaccine-associated CD4 TCRs were dominant at 160-218 and 743-854.

Deletions cut 4 bases from V and 8 bases from J, with 17 bases between. Germline loops: CDR1 KGHSH, CDR2 LQKENI. The CDR3 loop spans 14 amino acids. The J gene is TRBJ1-2, the V gene TRBV18, with TRBD1 as a possible D gene (5 bases). Sequencing was performed on peripheral blood, taken on day 0 of AZD1222 vaccination. The sequence derives from an adult in good health. In DNA form, the CDR3 reads TGTGCCAGCTCACACGTAGGGACCCCGGAAGGCTACACCTTC. It translates to CASSHVGTPEGYTF.